This TCR beta chain derives from a study of control samples from healthy donors and cancer patients. Germline CDR1 is SGDLS and CDR2 is YYNGEE. This CDR3 has 16 residues. V trimming: 0 bases; J trimming: 1 base; junction bases outside the gene matches: 4. This table comes from immunoSEQ multiplex PCR, and its TCRdb copy is limited to in-frame clones, with some not included. Counted here are 160,000 or so clones, roughly nine tenths occurring once; the ten biggest clones make up roughly 0.7%. The sequencing input was blood. V gene TRBV9 combines with J gene TRBJ2-3, with TRBD1 matching over 8 bases. The sequence came from a woman aged 30 to 39 in good health. The DNA for the CDR3 is TGTGCCAGCAGCGTAGAGGGGACAGGAGGCACAGATACGCAGTATTTT. It yields the protein CASSVEGTGGTDTQYF.